The 15 T cell receptor beta chains below all came from one sample that was sequenced in a study of shared clonotypes between healthy human individuals. Measured with immunoSEQ multiplex PCR; TCRdb has only the in-frame clones, and not every one. The profile shows around 2,000,000 clones, 85% to 95% of them singletons. Sequencing input: naive CD4+ T cells sorted from blood. Indicated subset: CD45RA+ positively selected. The receptors were gathered from a man younger than 35 in good health.

The chain links TRBV25-1 to TRBJ2-3; D ambiguous. Per the germline V gene, CDR1 is MGHDK and CDR2 is SYGVNS. Trimming stripped 3 bases from V and 4 bases from J, with 14 bases between. This CDR3 spans 15 amino acids. The CDR3: CASSEPAFGSDTQYF. Written as DNA, the CDR3 is TGTGCCAGCAGTGAGCCGGCGTTTGGGTCAGATACGCAGTATTTT.

V usage is TRBV5-6 and J usage is TRBJ2-3; 8 positions match TRBD2. The CDR3 sequence is 19 residues long. The germline V gene encodes CDR1 SGHDT and CDR2 YYEEEE. Germline trimming cut 1 base from V and 0 bases from J; bases unmatched to any gene: 13. CDR3 protein: CASSLSTGTRRTSTDTQYF. The CDR3 region has the DNA TGTGCCAGCAGCTTGAGCACCGGGACTAGAAGGACTAGCACAGATACGCAGTATTTT.

The chain uses TRBV7-2 and TRBJ1-3; D is ambiguous. Germline V CDR1 and CDR2: SGHTA, FQGNSA. The CDR3 sequence is 15 residues long. Trimming took off 7 bases at V and 0 bases at J, with 13 bases between the two ends. The CDR3 region is CASNNGRVSGNTIYF. The CDR3 DNA follows: TGTGCCAGCAATAACGGGCGAGTCTCTGGAAACACCATATATTTT.

Of note for this clone: Additional DNA sequences in this sample encode the identical CDR3. This sequence joins TRBV18 and TRBJ1-4; TRBD1 aligns across 7 bases. The CDR3 spans 13 residues. The V and J ends lost 6 bases and 5 bases, in that order; junction bases with no gene match: 3. Germline V lookup: CDR1 KGHSH, CDR2 LQKENI. The CDR3 protein is CASSPDRNEKLFF. CDR3 coding DNA: TGTGCCAGCTCGCCGGACAGGAATGAAAAACTGTTTTTT.

For this clone: This CDR3 is also generated by other DNA sequences in the sample. This chain joins TRBV5-1 and TRBJ2-2; TRBD1 or TRBD2 may be the D gene (5 bases each). V was pared by 4 bases and J by 0 bases, with 13 bases between. Germline CDR1 and CDR2: SGHRS and YFSETQ. The CDR3 runs 16 residues. CDR3 amino acids: CASSLVGVTNTGELFF. The CDR3 nucleotides read TGCGCCAGCAGCCTGGTGGGGGTGACGAACACCGGGGAGCTGTTTTTT.

The chain uses TRBV18 and TRBJ2-7; tentatively, D is TRBD1 (6 bases). Germline V gives CDR1 KGHSH, CDR2 LQKENI. This CDR3 comprises 17 residues. Trimming pared 6 bases from V and 2 bases from J, leaving 23 bases between. The CDR3 region has the DNA TGTGCCAGCTCCCCTAGTAGTGGACAGTTAATTACCTACGAGCAGTACTTC. It codes for CASSPSSGQLITYEQYF.

The genes are TRBV6-1 and TRBJ2-7, with a tentative D call TRBD2 (5 bases). The CDR3 covers 11 residues. V was trimmed by 8 bases and J by 2 bases, leaving 7 bases between them. The germline V gene has CDR1 MNHNS and CDR2 SASEGT. CDR3 sequence reads: CASQEAYEQYF. CDR3 sequence (DNA): TGTGCCAGCCAGGAGGCCTACGAGCAGTACTTC.

This clone was seen once. V and J are TRBV4-3 and TRBJ2-1; D ambiguous. V was pared by 1 base and J by 3 bases, with 13 bases between. This CDR3 comprises 16 residues. CDR1 and CDR2 (germline): LGHNA, YSLEER. CDR3 residues: CASSQASSLGYNEQFF. The CDR3 coding sequence is TGCGCCAGCAGCCAAGCTTCAAGCTTGGGCTACAATGAGCAGTTCTTC.

The genes are TRBV10-3 and TRBJ1-5; 7 bases are shared with TRBD1. The trim removed 7 bases at V and 0 bases at J, leaving 21 bases unmatched. There are 20 residues in the CDR3. CDR1 and CDR2 from the germline V gene are ENHRY and SYGVKD. DNA of the CDR3: TGTGCCATCACCCACCCCGAAACGGCAGACAGGGAAGATAGCAATCAGCCCCAGCATTTT. It codes for CAITHPETADREDSNQPQHF.

This chain joins TRBV27 and TRBJ2-3; D unresolved. This CDR3 spans 13 amino acids. From germline, CDR1 is MNHEY and CDR2 SMNVEV (reference sequence). The V end lost 7 bases, the J end lost 0 bases, and 8 bases lay between the germline ends. CDR3 bases: TGTGCCAGCAAACACCACAGCACAGATACGCAGTATTTT. It encodes CASKHHSTDTQYF.

The rearrangement joins TRBV10-1 to TRBJ2-5, with TRBD2 matching 8 bases. The CDR3 consists of 12 residues. V lost 9 bases, J lost 5 bases, and 5 bases stayed unmatched. From germline, CDR1 is WNHNN and CDR2 SYGVQD (reference sequence). The chain's CDR3 is CARIGLAETQYF. DNA for the CDR3: TGCGCCAGGATAGGACTAGCTGAGACCCAGTACTTC.

The chain uses TRBV5-1 and TRBJ2-3; D gene unclear. This CDR3 comprises 14 residues. Germline CDR1 reads SGHRS; CDR2 reads YFSETQ. V gave up 1 base and J gave up 2 bases, with 8 bases separating them. The CDR3, as DNA: TGCGCCAGCAGCTTGCTCCTGACCACAGATACGCAGTATTTT. This codes for CASSLLLTTDTQYF. The complete variable domain, with remaining parts taken from reference TRBV5-1 and TRBJ2-3, reads KAGVTQTPRYLIKTRGQQVTLSCSPISGHRSVSWYQQTPGQGLQFLFEYFSETQRNKGNFPGRFSGRQFSNSRSEMNVSTLELGDSALYLCASSLLLTTDTQYFGPGTRLTVL.

The chain is built from TRBV7-2 and TRBJ2-7, with 13 bases fitting TRBD2. Germline lookup yields CDR1 SGHTA and CDR2 FQGNSA. The ends lost 5 bases at V and 9 bases at J; junction bases unmatched: 10. CDR3 size: 15 residues. The chain's CDR3 is CASSRTSGGAFVQYF. The CDR3 DNA is TGTGCCAGCAGCAGAACTAGCGGGGGGGCCTTTGTGCAGTACTTC.

This chain links TRBV6-1 with TRBJ2-3, with no clear D. CDR1 is MNHNS and CDR2 is SASEGT in the germline V gene. Trimming took 2 bases from V and 1 from J, leaving 10 bases between them. The CDR3 consists of 15 residues. The CDR3 here is CASSEPGKGTDTQYF. In nucleotides, the CDR3 is TGTGCCAGCAGTGAACCCGGAAAAGGCACAGATACGCAGTATTTT.

The CDR3 coding sequence is TGCGCCAGCAGCTTAAGCGGGAGGGCCCCGGGGGAGACCCAGTACTTC. Translation gives CASSLSGRAPGETQYF. V gene TRBV5-1 combines with J gene TRBJ2-5, with 10 bases lining up with TRBD2. Per the germline V gene, CDR1 is SGHRS and CDR2 is YFSETQ. Losses at the gene ends were 2 bases for V and 5 bases for J; bases not matched to a gene: 9. This CDR3 is 16 amino acids long.